What follows describes a single T cell receptor beta chain. The antigen remains undetermined. The data originate from a study of CD8+ T cells in alopecia areata. Overall study: Patients in the study were on tofacitinib for 6 to 18 months, then off it for 6 months. Among treated patients, severity was scored by affected scalp area percentage.

CDR3 size: 12 residues. V was clipped by 0 bases and J by 15 bases, with 16 bases between them. Germline values: CDR1 SQVTM, CDR2 ANQGSEA. Investigators isolated RNA and reverse transcribed it into cDNA to act as the sequencing template. The repertoire was sequenced with immunoSEQ multiplex PCR; TCRdb's copy has only in-frame clones and lacks some. The table lists approximately 130,000 clones, approximately 60% of them singletons. Study outcomes and limitations: Clonality was higher in lesional than normal scalp, especially in alopecia totalis/universalis. Tofacitinib significantly reduced both scalp clonality and expanded CD8+ clones among the top 100.

The sample's treatment: oral pan-JAK inhibitor, 5-10 mg twice daily. The V gene is TRBV29-1, the J gene TRBJ2-3, with a possible D match to TRBD2 (5 bases). This clonotype originated in a human donor with alopecia areata. Sequencing used CD4+ T cells sorted from blood, obtained at week 4, from a patient treated with tofacitinib. CDR3 residues: CSVEDRETRLYF. The CDR3 DNA follows: TGCAGCGTTGAAGATCGGGAAACCAGGCTTTATTTT.